This TCR beta chain stems from a study of T-cell memory formation after mild COVID-19. Turning to the study itself: Largely donor-specific sequence clusters came from a couple of donors.

This clonotype was counted between two and nine times. As yet, its antigen is unknown. Study-level points and caveats: Balance between CD4 and CD8 was seen in clones contracting day 15 to 85, and a CD4+ lean was seen in later expanders. Researchers could not confirm that second-wave clones peaking on day 37 targeted SARS-CoV-2.

TCRdb re-derived calls from the 5' RACE reads in MiXCR, one entry per CDR3 protein. Altogether hundreds of thousands of distinct CDR3 sequences are present, 16% being singletons, with the ten largest covering roughly 21%. The V end was cut by 10 bases, the J end by 6 bases, with 19 bases between. CDR1 is SEHNR and CDR2 is FQNEAQ in the germline V gene (reference sequence). CDR3 length: 13 residues. The V and J genes are TRBV7-9 and TRBJ2-7; perhaps TRBD2 as D (5 bases). Sequenced material: PBMCs or a T cell subset sorted from them (not recorded which). The TCR was taken from a man aged 18 to 35 who had mild COVID-19 (a few samples of this study predate the infection). Cell type and time point are not known. As DNA, the CDR3 is TGTGCCATCTCGAGGGTGGTCGGCGGCGAGCAGTACTTC. Protein: CAISRVVGGEQYF.